This T cell receptor (beta chain) stems from a study of Ad26.COV2.S vaccination and SARS-CoV-2 variants. At the level of the study: The authors gave Ad26.COV2.S intramuscularly, either once or twice 56 days apart.

Some clones are missing from TCRdb's copy, which holds only in-frame ones; the method was immunoSEQ multiplex PCR. The sample has hundreds of thousands of clones, 92% seen once. General study points: An underestimation of total T cell responses may have resulted from the TCR breadth and depth analyses.

The treatment denotes: roughly 19 received Ad26.COV2.S at low or high dose, single or two shots; a few received placebo; per-sample allocation not given. On day 63 after the first injection, vaccine and placebo recipients gave samples. This Boston cohort included adults aged 18-55 years. The vaccine delivered Wuhan-strain SARS-CoV-2 spike through an Ad26 vector. Trimming left V 6 bases short and J 0 bases short, with 6 bases between. The germline V gene has CDR1 MNHEY and CDR2 SMNVEV (reference sequence). This CDR3 region has 13 residues. As to this clone: What it binds is unknown.

The sample was peripheral blood, taken in a trial of Ad26.COV2.S vaccine versus placebo. The sequence was obtained from a person between 18 and 65 years old who received the Ad26.COV2.S COVID-19 vaccine or a placebo. This sequence joins TRBV27 and TRBJ2-1, with D unresolved. For the CDR3, the DNA is TGTGCCAGCAGGGAAGGCTCCTACAATGAGCAGTTCTTC. Translation gives CASREGSYNEQFF.